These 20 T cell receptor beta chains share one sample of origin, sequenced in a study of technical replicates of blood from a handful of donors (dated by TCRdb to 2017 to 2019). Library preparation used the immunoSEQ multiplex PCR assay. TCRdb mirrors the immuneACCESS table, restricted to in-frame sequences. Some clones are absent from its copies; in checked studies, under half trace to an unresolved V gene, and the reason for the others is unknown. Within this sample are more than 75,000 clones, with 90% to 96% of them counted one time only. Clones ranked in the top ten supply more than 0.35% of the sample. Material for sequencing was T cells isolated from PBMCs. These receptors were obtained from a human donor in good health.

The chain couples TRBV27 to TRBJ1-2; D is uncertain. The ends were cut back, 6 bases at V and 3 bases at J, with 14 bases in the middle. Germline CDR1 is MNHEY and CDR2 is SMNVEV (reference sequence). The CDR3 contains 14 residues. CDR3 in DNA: TGTGCCAGCAGCAAGGAGCCTACCCACTATGGCTACACCTTC. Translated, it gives CASSKEPTHYGYTF.

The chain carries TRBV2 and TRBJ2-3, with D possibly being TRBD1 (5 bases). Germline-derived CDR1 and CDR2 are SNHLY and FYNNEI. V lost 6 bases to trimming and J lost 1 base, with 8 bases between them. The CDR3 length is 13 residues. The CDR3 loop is CASRQGGTDTQYF. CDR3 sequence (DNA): TGTGCCAGCAGGCAGGGCGGCACAGATACGCAGTATTTT.

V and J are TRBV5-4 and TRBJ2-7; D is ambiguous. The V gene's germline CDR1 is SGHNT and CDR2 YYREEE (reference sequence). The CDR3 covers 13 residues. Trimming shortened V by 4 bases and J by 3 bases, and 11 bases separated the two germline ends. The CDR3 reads CASSGRQNYEQYF. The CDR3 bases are TGTGCCAGCAGCGGGCGCCAGAACTACGAGCAGTACTTC.

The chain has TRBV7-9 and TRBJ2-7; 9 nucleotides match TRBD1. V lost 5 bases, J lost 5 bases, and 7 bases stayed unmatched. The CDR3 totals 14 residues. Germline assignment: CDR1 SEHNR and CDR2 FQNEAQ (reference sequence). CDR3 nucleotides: TGTGCCAGCAGCGGACAGGGGCGCAGCCACGAGCAGTACTTC. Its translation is CASSGQGRSHEQYF.

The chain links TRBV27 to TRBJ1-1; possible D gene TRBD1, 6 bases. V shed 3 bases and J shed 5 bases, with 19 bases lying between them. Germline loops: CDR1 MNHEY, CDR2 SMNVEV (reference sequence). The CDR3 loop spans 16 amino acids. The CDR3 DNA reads TGTGCCAGCAGTTTCGTCGTTACAGGGTTTTGGACTGAAGCTTTCTTT. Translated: CASSFVVTGFWTEAFF.

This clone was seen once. CDR3 nucleotide sequence: TGTGCCAGCAGCCCCCTATCGCTGGTAATAAGCACAGATACGCAGTATTTT. The encoded protein is CASSPLSLVISTDTQYF. The rearrangement uses TRBV7-9 and TRBJ2-3; D unclear. CDR1 SEHNR and CDR2 FQNEAQ come from the germline V gene (reference sequence). Trimming pared 5 bases from V and 0 bases from J, leaving 18 bases between. This CDR3 is 17 amino acids long.

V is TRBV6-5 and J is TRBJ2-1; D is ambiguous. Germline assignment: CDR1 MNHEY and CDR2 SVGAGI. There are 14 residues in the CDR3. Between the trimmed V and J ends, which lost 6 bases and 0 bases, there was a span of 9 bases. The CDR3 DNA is TGTGCCAGCAGCCCACGGAGCTCCTACAATGAGCAGTTCTTC. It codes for CASSPRSSYNEQFF.

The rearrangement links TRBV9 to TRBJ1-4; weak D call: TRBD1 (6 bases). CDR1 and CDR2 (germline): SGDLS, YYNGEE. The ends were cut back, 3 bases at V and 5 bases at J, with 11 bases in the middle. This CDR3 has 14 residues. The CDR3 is CASSEGGINEKLFF. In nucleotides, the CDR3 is TGTGCCAGCAGCGAAGGGGGAATCAATGAAAAACTGTTTTTT.

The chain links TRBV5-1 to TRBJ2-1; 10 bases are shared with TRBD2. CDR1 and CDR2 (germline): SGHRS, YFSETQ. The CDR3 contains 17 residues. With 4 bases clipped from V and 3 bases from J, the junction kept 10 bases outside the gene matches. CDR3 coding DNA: TGCGCCAGCAGCCCACGAAGCCTAGCGGGGGACTACAATGAGCAGTTCTTC. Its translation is CASSPRSLAGDYNEQFF.

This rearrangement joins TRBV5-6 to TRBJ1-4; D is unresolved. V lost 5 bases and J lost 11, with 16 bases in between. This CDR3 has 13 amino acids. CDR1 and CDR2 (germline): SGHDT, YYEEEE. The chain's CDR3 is CASRMGTAGKLFF. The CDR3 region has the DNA TGTGCCAGCAGGATGGGAACGGCGGGGAAACTGTTTTTT.

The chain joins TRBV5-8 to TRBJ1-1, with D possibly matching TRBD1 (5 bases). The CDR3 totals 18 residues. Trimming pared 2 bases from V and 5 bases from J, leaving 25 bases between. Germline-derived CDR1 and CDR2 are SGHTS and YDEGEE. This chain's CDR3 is CASSFPPLLRAKTTEAFF. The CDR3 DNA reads TGTGCCAGCAGCTTTCCCCCTCTGCTCAGGGCTAAGACTACTGAAGCTTTCTTT.

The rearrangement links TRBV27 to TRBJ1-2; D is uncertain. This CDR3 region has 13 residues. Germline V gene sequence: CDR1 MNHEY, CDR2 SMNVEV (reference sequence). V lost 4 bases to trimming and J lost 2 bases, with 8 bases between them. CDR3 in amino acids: CASSYQSNYGYTF. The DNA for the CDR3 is TGTGCCAGCAGTTATCAGTCAAACTATGGCTACACCTTC.

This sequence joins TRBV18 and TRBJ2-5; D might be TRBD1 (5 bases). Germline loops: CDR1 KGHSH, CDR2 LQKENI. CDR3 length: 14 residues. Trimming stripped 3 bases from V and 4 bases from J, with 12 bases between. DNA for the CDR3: TGTGCCAGCTCACCCAGCAGGGAACCAGAGACCCAGTACTTC. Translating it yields CASSPSREPETQYF. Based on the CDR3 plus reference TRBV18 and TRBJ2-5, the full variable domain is NAGVMQNPRHLVRRRGQEARLRCSPMKGHSHVYWYRQLPEEGLKFMVYLQKENIIDESGMPKERFSAEFPKEGPSILRIQQVVRGDSAAYFCASSPSREPETQYFGPGTRLLVL.

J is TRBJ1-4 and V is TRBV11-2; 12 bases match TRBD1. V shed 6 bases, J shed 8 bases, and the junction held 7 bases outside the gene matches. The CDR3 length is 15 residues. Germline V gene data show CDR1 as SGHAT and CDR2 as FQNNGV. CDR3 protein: CASRPGDRGPEKLFF. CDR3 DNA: TGTGCCAGCAGGCCAGGGGACAGGGGGCCCGAAAAACTGTTTTTT.

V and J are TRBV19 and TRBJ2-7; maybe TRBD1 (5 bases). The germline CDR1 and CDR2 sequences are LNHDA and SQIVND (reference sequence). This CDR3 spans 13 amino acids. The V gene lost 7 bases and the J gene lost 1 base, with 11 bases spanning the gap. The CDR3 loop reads CASKGRESYEQYF. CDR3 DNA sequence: TGTGCCAGTAAAGGCAGGGAATCCTACGAGCAGTACTTC.

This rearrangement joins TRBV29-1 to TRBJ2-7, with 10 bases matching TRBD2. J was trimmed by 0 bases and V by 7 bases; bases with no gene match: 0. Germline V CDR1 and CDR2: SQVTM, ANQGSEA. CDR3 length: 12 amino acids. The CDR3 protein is CSASGGSYEQYF. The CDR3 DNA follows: TGCAGCGCTAGCGGGGGCTCCTACGAGCAGTACTTC.

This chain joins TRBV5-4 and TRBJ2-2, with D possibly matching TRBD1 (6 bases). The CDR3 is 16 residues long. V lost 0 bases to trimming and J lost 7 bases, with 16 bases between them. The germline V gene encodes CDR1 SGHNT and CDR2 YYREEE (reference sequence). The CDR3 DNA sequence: TGTGCCAGCAGCTTGGTAGGTGAGGGGGTTGACGGGGAGCTGTTTTTT. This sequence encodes CASSLVGEGVDGELFF.

CDR3 nucleotide sequence: TGTGCCAGCGCCCGGGAGGATCAGCCCCAGCATTTT. The encoded protein is CASAREDQPQHF. This chain links TRBV7-9 with TRBJ1-5; no definite D call. Germline loops: CDR1 SEHNR, CDR2 FQNEAQ (reference sequence). V dropped 8 bases and J dropped 5 bases, with 10 bases sitting between them. This CDR3 is 12 amino acids long. Combining the CDR3 with reference TRBV7-9 and TRBJ1-5 gives the whole variable domain DTGVSQNPRHKITKRGQNVTFRCDPISEHNRLYWYRQTLGQGPEFLTYFQNEAQLEKSRLLSDRFSAERPKGSFSTLEIQRTEQGDSAMYLCASAREDQPQHFGDGTRLSIL.

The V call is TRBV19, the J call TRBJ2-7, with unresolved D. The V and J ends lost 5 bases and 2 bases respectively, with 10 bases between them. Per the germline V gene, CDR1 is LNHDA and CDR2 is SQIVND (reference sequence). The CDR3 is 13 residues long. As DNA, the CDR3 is TGTGCCAGTAGTCCTCCGAACACCTACGAGCAGTACTTC. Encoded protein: CASSPPNTYEQYF.

CDR3 sequence (DNA): TGCGCCCGGGACAGCCCCTACGAGCAGTACTTC. Residues: CARDSPYEQYF. V usage is TRBV10-1 and J usage is TRBJ2-7, with 7 bases identical to TRBD1. The CDR3 is 11 amino acids. Germline CDR1 WNHNN, CDR2 SYGVQD (reference sequence). V lost 11 bases and J lost 2; bases outside the gene matches: 3.